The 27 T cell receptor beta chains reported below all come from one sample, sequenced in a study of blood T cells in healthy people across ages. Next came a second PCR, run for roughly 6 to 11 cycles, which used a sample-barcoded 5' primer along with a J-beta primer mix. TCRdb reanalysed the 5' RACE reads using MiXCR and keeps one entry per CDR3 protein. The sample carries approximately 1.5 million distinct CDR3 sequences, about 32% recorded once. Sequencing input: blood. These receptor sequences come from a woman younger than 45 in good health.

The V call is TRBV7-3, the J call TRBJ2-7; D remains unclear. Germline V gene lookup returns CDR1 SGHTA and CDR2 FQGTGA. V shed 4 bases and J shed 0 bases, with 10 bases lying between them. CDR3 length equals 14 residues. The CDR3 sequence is CASSYDLGSYEQYF. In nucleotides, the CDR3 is TGTGCCAGCAGCTATGACCTGGGCTCCTACGAGCAGTACTTC.

Written as DNA, the CDR3 is TGCGCCAGCAGCCAGGAATACTCGGGCTACACCTTC. Residues: CASSQEYSGYTF. This chain connects TRBV4-1 to TRBJ1-2, with D unresolved. Germline V gene lookup returns CDR1 MGHRA and CDR2 YSYEKL. Trimming cost V 3 bases and J 8 bases, with 10 bases left between them. This CDR3 has 12 amino acids.

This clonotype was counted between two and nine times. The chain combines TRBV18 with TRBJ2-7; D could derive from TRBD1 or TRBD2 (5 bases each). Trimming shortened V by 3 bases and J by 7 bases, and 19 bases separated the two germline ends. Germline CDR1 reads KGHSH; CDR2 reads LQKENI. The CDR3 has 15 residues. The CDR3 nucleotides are TGTGCCAGCTCACCGACTGGGACCGAGAGTCGGGAGCAGTACTTC. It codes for CASSPTGTESREQYF.

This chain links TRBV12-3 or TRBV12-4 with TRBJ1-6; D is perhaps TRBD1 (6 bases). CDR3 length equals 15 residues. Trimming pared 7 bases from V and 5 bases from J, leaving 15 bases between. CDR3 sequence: CASTPRQGNNSPLHF. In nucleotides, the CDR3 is TGTGCCAGCACCCCCCGGCAGGGGAATAATTCACCCCTCCACTTT.

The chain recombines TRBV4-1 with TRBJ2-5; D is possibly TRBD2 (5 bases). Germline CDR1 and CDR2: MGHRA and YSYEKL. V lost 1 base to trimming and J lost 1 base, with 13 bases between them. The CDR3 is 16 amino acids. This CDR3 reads CASSQVAGLVQETQYF. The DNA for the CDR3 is TGCGCCAGCAGCCAAGTTGCAGGACTCGTCCAAGAGACCCAGTACTTC.

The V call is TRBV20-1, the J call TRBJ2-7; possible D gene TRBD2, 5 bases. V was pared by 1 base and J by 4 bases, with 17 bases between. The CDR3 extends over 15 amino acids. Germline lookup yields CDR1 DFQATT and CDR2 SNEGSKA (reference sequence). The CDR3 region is CSARVAGFPSYEQYF. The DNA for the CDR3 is TGCAGTGCTAGAGTTGCGGGCTTTCCCTCATACGAGCAGTACTTC.

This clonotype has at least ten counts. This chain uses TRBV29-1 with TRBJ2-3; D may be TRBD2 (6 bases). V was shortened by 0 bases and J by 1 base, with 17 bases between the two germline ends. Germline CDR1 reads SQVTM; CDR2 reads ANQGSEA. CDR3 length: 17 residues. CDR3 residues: CSVEDPLGVAGTDTQYF. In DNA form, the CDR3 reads TGCAGCGTTGAAGATCCCCTGGGGGTAGCGGGCACAGATACGCAGTATTTT.

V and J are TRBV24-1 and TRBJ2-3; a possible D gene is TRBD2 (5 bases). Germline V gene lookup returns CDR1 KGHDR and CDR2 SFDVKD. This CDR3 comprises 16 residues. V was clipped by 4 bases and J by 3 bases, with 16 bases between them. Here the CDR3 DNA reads TGTGCCACCAGTGACCTGGATTATGGAGGAACAGATACGCAGTATTTT. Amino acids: CATSDLDYGGTDTQYF.

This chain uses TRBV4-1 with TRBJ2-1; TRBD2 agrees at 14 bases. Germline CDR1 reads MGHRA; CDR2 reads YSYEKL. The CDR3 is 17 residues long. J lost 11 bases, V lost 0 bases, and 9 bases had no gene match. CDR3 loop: CASSQDEGLAGAPKQFF. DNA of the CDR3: TGCGCCAGCAGCCAAGATGAGGGACTAGCGGGGGCGCCGAAGCAGTTCTTC.

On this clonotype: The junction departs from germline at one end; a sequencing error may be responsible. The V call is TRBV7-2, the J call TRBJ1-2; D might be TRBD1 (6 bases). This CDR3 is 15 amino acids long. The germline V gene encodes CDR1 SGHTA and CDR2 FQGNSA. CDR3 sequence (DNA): TGCGCCAGCCCCAAGTGGATCGACAGGTCCTATGGCTACACCTTC. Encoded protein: CASPKWIDRSYGYTF.

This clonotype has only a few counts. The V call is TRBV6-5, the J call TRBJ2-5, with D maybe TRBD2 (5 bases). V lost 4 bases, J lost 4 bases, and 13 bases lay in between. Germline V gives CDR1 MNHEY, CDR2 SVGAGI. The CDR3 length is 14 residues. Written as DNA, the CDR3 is TGTGCCAGCAGTTCCTCTAGCCGCAGAGAGACCCAGTACTTC. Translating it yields CASSSSSRRETQYF.

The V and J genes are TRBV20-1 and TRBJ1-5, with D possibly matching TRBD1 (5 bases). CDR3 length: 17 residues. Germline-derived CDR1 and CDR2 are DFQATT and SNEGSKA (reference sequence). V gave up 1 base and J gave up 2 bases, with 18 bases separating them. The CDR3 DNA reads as TGCAGTGCTAGAGGTTTAAAGGGAGGGACGGGCAATCAGCCCCAGCATTTT. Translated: CSARGLKGGTGNQPQHF.

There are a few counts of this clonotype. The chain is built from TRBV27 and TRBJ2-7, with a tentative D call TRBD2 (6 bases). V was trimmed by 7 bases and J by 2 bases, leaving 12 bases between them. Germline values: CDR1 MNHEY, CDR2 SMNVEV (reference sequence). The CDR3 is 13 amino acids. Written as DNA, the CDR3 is TGTGCCAGCACCCGGCGGGGTACCTACGAGCAGTACTTC. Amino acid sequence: CASTRRGTYEQYF.

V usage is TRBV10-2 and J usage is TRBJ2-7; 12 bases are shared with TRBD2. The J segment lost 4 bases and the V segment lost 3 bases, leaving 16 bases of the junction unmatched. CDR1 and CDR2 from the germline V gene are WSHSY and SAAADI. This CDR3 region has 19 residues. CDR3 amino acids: CASSDVMSSGRAGSYEQYF. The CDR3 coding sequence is TGCGCCAGCAGTGATGTAATGTCTAGCGGGAGGGCCGGGTCGTACGAGCAGTACTTC.

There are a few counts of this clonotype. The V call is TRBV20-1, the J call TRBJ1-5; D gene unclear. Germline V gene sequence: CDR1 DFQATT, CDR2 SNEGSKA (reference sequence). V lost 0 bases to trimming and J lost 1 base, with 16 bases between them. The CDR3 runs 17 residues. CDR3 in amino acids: CSARDQFSGASNQPQHF. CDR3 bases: TGCAGTGCTAGAGACCAGTTCAGCGGAGCCAGCAATCAGCCCCAGCATTTT.

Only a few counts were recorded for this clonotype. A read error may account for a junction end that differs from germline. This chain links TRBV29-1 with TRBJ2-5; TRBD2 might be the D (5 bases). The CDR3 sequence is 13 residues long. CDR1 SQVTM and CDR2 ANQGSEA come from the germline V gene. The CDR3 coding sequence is TGCAGCGTCCTCGCGGGCATCCAAGAGACCCAGGACTTC. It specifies CSVLAGIQETQDF.

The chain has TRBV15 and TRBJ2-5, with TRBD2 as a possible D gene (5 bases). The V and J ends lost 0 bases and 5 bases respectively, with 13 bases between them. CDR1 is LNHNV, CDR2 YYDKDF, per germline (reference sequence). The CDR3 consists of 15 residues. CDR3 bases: TGTGCCACCAGCAGAGATATGGGTGAGCGGGAGACCCAGTACTTC. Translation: CATSRDMGERETQYF.

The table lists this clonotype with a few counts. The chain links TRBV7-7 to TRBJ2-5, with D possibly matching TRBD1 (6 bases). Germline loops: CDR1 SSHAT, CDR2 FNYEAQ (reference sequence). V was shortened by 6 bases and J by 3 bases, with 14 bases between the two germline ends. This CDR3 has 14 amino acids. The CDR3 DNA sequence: TGTGCCAGCAGTTACAGGGTTTGGGAAGAGACCCAGTACTTC. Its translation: CASSYRVWEETQYF.

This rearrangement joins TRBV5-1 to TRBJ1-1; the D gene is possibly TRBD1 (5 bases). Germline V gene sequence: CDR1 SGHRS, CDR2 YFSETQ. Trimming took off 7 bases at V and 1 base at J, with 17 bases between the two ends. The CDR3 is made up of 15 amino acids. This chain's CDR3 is CASATLSGTNTEAFF. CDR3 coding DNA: TGCGCCAGCGCGACCTTGTCAGGGACGAACACTGAAGCTTTCTTT.

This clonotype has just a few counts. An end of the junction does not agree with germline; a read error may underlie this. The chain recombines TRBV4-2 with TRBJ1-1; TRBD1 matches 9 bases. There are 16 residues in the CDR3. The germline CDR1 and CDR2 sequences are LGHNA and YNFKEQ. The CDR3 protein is CANSQNVQGARTEAFF. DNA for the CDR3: TGTGCCAACAGCCAAAATGTACAGGGGGCTAGGACTGAAGCTTTCTTT.

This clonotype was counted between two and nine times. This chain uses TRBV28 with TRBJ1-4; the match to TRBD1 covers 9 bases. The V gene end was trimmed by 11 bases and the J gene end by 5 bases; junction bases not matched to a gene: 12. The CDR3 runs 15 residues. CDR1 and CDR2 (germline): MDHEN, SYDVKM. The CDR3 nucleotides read TGTGCCGCGAGTATTAGGGACAGGGACAATGAAAAACTGTTTTTT. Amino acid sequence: CAASIRDRDNEKLFF.

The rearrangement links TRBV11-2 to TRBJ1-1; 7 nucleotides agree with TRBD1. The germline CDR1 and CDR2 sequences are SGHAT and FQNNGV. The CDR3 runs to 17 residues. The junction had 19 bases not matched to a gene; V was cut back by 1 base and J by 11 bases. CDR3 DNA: TGTGCCAGCAGCTTAGCGCTAGAGGGACAGCCCTTCCCAAGGGCTTTCTTT. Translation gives CASSLALEGQPFPRAFF.

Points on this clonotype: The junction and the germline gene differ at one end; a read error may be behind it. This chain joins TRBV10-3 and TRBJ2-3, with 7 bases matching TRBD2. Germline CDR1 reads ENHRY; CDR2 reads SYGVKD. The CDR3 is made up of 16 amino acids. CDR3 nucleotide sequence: TGTGTCATCAGTGAGAGTCGCGCGGGAGAGGTGGATACGCAGTATTTT. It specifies CVISESRAGEVDTQYF.

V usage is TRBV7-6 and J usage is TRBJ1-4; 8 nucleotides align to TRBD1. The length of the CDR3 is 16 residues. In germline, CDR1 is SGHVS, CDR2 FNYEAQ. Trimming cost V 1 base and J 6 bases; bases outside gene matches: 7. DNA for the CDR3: TGTGCCAGCAGCTTAGGAGGCCAGGGGGCTTATGAAAAACTGTTTTTT. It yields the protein CASSLGGQGAYEKLFF.

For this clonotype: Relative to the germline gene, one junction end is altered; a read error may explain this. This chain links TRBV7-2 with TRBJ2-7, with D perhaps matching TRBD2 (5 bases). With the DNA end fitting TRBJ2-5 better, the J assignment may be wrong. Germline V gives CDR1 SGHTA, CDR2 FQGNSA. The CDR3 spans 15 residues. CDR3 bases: TGTGCCTGCAGCGAATGGACTGGTGCCGGGTGGACCCAGTACTTC. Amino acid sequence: CACSEWTGAGWTQYF.

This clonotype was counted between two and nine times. The CDR3 DNA reads TGCAGCGTCCTGCCTGACAACCCTGGTGGCTACACCTTC. It encodes CSVLPDNPGGYTF. The chain recombines TRBV29-1 with TRBJ1-2; D unresolved. The CDR3 covers 13 residues. Trimming removed 6 bases at V and 7 bases at J, with 18 bases between. CDR1 is SQVTM and CDR2 is ANQGSEA in the germline V gene.

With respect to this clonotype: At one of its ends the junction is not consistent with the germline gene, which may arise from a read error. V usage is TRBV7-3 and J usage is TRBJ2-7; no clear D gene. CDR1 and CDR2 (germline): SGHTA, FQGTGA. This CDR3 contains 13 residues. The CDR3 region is CASHRPFSYERYF. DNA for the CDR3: TGTGCCAGCCACCGTCCTTTCTCCTACGAGCGGTACTTC.